The source of this T cell receptor (beta chain) is a study of T cell repertoires and HLA-DP antigens. About this clone itself: Its antigen is as yet unknown.

Assay used: immunoSEQ multiplex PCR; TCRdb lists only in-frame clones, some missing. The sample lists over 100,000 clones, 85% to 95% occurring once. Material for sequencing was CD4+ T cells from PBMCs. The source of this sequence is a woman younger than 30 in good health and CMV-seronegative.

The CDR3 here is CAWSVRSTSGSLTYF. CDR3 bases: TGTGCCTGGAGTGTACGATCCACTAGCGGGAGCTTGACGTACTTC. The chain employs TRBV30 and TRBJ2-7; 11 bases agree with TRBD2. The CDR3 has 15 residues. Trimming cost V 0 bases and J 12 bases; bases outside gene matches: 13. Germline assignment: CDR1 GTSNPN and CDR2 SVGIG (reference sequence).